This T cell receptor (beta chain) was found in a study of T cell responses to AZD1222 COVID-19 vaccine. Worth noting for this clone: Antigen: not known.

Second doses that came at about 4 or about 12 weeks were put together. Assay: immunoSEQ multiplex PCR; the TCRdb copy retains only in-frame clones and omits some. This sample has 100,000 to 120,000 clones, with approximately 89% found just once. The germline gives CDR1 KGHSH, CDR2 LQKENI. The CDR3 consists of 15 residues. J was trimmed by 0 bases and V by 3 bases; bases with no gene match: 4. Study-wide points: Unmutated variant regions are reportedly targeted by nearly half of spike-specific TCRs. Donors were largely white British and mainly female; clonal diversity was possibly underestimated.

The TCR was taken from an adult who received the AZD1222 COVID-19 vaccine. The chain recombines TRBV18 with TRBJ1-1, with 7 positions matching TRBD1. The starting material was peripheral blood, obtained 28 days after the second AZD1222 dose. The CDR3 bases are TGTGCCAGCTCACCCAGGACAGGAGTGAACACTGAAGCTTTCTTT. Protein: CASSPRTGVNTEAFF.